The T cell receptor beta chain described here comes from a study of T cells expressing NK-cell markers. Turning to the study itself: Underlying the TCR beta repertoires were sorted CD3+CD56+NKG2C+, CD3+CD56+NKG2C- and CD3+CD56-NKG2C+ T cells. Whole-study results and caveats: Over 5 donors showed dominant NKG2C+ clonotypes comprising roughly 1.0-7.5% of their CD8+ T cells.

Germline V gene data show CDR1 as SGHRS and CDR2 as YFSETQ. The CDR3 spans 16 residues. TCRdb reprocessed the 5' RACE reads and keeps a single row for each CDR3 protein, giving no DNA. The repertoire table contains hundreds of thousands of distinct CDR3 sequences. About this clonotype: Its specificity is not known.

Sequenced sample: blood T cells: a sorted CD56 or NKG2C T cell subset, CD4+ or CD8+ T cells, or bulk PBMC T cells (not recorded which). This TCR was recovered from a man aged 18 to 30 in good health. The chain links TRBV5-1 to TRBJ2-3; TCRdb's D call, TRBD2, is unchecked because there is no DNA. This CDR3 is CASSLGLAGATDTQYF. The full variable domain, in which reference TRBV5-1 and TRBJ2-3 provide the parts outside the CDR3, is KAGVTQTPRYLIKTRGQQVTLSCSPISGHRSVSWYQQTPGQGLQFLFEYFSETQRNKGNFPGRFSGRQFSNSRSEMNVSTLELGDSALYLCASSLGLAGATDTQYFGPGTRLTVL.